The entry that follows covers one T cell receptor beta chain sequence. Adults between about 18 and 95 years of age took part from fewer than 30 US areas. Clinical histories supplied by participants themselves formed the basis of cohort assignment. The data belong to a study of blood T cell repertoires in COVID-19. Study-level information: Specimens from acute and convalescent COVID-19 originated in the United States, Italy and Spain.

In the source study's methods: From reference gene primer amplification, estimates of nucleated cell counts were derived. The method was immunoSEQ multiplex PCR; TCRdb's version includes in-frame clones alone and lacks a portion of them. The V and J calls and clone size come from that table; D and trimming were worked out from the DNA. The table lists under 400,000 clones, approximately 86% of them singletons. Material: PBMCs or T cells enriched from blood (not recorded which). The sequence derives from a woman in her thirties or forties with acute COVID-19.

As DNA, the CDR3 is TGTGCCAGTAGCCGCGCATTTTTCAGGTCCGGCATGCATACGCAGTATTTT. Protein: CASSRAFFRSGMHTQYF. V and J are TRBV19 and TRBJ2-3; D ambiguous. Per germline, CDR1 LNHDA and CDR2 SQIVND (reference sequence). The V gene lost 6 bases and the J gene lost 7 bases, with 26 bases spanning the gap. The CDR3 spans 17 residues.